One sample yielded the 25 T cell receptor beta chains listed below, sequenced in a study of regulatory T cells in long-lasting Graves disease. CDR3 regions were amplified by Arm-PCR using iRepertoire HTBI primers to build TCR beta libraries. TCRdb processed the multiplex PCR reads anew with MiXCR; each CDR3 protein has one entry. Of more than 350,000 distinct CDR3 sequences listed, around 14% are singletons. As to time point: newly diagnosed GD, antithyroid drugs for less than 3 months. PBMC RNA served as the TCR library source. These data also featured in a second study, about T cells in Graves' hyperthyroidism and ophthalmopathy.

Source: peripheral blood mononuclear cells (PBMCs), taken at new diagnosis, from a patient treated with antithyroid drugs. These receptor sequences come from a woman in her thirties with Graves disease.

This clonotype was picked up many times. The J gene is TRBJ1-5, the V gene TRBV27, with TRBD1 as a possible D gene (5 bases). Germline CDR1 and CDR2: MNHEY and SMNVEV (reference sequence). This CDR3 comprises 18 residues. V lost 8 bases, J lost 4 bases, and 27 bases lay in between. CDR3 region: CASLNQRAGTVANQPQHF. The DNA of the CDR3 is TGTGCCAGCTTAAACCAAAGGGCAGGGACGGTAGCAAATCAGCCCCAGCATTTT.

This clonotype has ten or more counts. The chain joins TRBV11-2 to TRBJ2-1, with 8 bases matching TRBD2. Germline assignment: CDR1 SGHAT and CDR2 FQNNGV. CDR3 length equals 15 residues. Trimming removed 4 bases from V and 8 bases from J; junction bases left unmatched: 10. The CDR3 sequence is CASSSPGLVFDEQFF. As DNA, the CDR3 is TGTGCCAGCAGCTCGCCGGGACTAGTTTTCGATGAGCAGTTCTTC.

This clonotype was counted ten times or more. The chain carries TRBV7-2 and TRBJ2-3; 9 positions match TRBD2. V gave up 0 bases and J gave up 1 base; unmatched junction bases: 2. CDR1 SGHTA and CDR2 FQGNSA come from the germline V gene. The CDR3 contains 16 residues. CDR3 sequence (DNA): TGTGCCAGCAGCTTAGCGGGGACTAGCCGCACAGATACGCAGTATTTT. As protein: CASSLAGTSRTDTQYF.

V and J are TRBV12-3 or TRBV12-4 and TRBJ2-1; D perhaps matches TRBD1 (6 bases). V shed 3 bases and J shed 8 bases, with 20 bases lying between them. The CDR3 sequence is 16 residues long. Written as DNA, the CDR3 is TGTGCCAGCAGTTTTCCCGATTATACAGGGTCCGATGAGCAGTTCTTC. It codes for CASSFPDYTGSDEQFF.

V is TRBV5-1 and J is TRBJ2-2; D call uncertain. Trimming left V 2 bases short and J 1 base short, with 12 bases between. CDR1 SGHRS and CDR2 YFSETQ come from the germline V gene. The CDR3 has 16 amino acids. DNA of the CDR3: TGCGCCAGCAGCTTCATTCCGGGCAAGAACACCGGGGAGCTGTTTTTT. Amino acid sequence: CASSFIPGKNTGELFF.

This clonotype was counted at least ten times. The junction departs from the called germline gene at one end, perhaps through a read error. J is TRBJ2-1 and V is TRBV2, with a tentative D call TRBD2 (5 bases). The germline V gene encodes CDR1 SNHLY and CDR2 FYNNEI. CDR3 length: 13 amino acids. CDR3 sequence (DNA): TGTGCCAGCGGCAGTTCCGGGAACAATGAACAGTTCTTC. This translates into CASGSSGNNEQFF.

The V call is TRBV7-9, the J call TRBJ2-7, with TRBD2 as a possible D gene (5 bases). This CDR3 has 13 amino acids. CDR1 and CDR2 (germline): SEHNR, FQNEAQ (reference sequence). V lost 3 bases and J lost 6, with 12 bases in between. The CDR3 DNA follows: TGTGCCAGCAGCTTTAAGGGAGTCGGCGAGCAGTACTTC. This gives the protein CASSFKGVGEQYF. The full variable domain, with the rest looked up from reference TRBV7-9 and TRBJ2-7, is DTGVSQNPRHKITKRGQNVTFRCDPISEHNRLYWYRQTLGQGPEFLTYFQNEAQLEKSRLLSDRFSAERPKGSFSTLEIQRTEQGDSAMYLCASSFKGVGEQYFGPGTRLTVT.

This clonotype was observed at least ten times. This chain joins TRBV13 and TRBJ1-1; 9 bases map to TRBD1. CDR3 size: 15 residues. V shed 5 bases, J shed 4 bases, and the junction held 8 bases outside the gene matches. Germline V gene data show CDR1 as PRHDT and CDR2 as FYEKMQ (reference sequence). The CDR3 DNA follows: TGTGCCAGCAGCCCAGGACAGGGGTGGAGCACTGAAGCTTTCTTT. Encoded protein: CASSPGQGWSTEAFF.

In its sample, this clonotype was seen many times. The chain employs TRBV9 and TRBJ1-1; the D is unclear. The CDR3 is made up of 13 amino acids. With 2 bases removed from V and 0 bases from J, the gap between germline ends came to 5 bases. Germline V gives CDR1 SGDLS, CDR2 YYNGEE. As DNA, the CDR3 is TGTGCCAGCAGCGTTTTACTGAACACTGAAGCTTTCTTT. The encoded protein is CASSVLLNTEAFF.

This clonotype has a count of ten or more. CDR3 DNA: TGCGCCAGCAGCTTGGGGGGACTAGCGGGAGGATACGATACGCAGTATTTT. Its protein product is CASSLGGLAGGYDTQYF. V is TRBV5-1 and J is TRBJ2-3; 15 bases align to TRBD2. The junction had 5 bases not matched to a gene; V was cut back by 0 bases and J by 6 bases. Germline assignment: CDR1 SGHRS and CDR2 YFSETQ. The CDR3 extends over 17 amino acids.

This clonotype was observed a few times. The junction does not match germline at one end; this may be a read error. The rearrangement uses TRBV29-1 and TRBJ2-1; TRBD2 agrees at 9 bases. The CDR3 has 16 residues. Germline lookup yields CDR1 SQVTM and CDR2 ANQGSEA. This CDR3 reads CSVVEGAGGSRVGVLF. The CDR3 DNA reads as TGCAGCGTTGTTGAAGGAGCGGGAGGATCCCGGGTCGGCGTTCTCTTC.

This clonotype has ten or more counts. This chain connects TRBV7-3 to TRBJ2-1; TRBD2 aligns across 10 bases. V lost 6 bases and J lost 2; bases outside the gene matches: 7. Germline CDR1 reads SGHTA; CDR2 reads FQGTGA. CDR3 length equals 16 residues. The chain's CDR3 is CASRSPGTSAYNEQFF. DNA for the CDR3: TGTGCCAGCAGATCCCCCGGGACTAGCGCCTACAATGAGCAGTTCTTC.

This clonotype appeared a few times. This chain joins TRBV19 and TRBJ2-1, with 7 bases fitting TRBD2. CDR1 is LNHDA and CDR2 is SQIVND in the germline V gene (reference sequence). CDR3 length equals 15 residues. The V and J ends lost 7 bases and 6 bases, in that order; junction bases with no gene match: 12. The CDR3 is CASNLRGGWGNEQFF. The CDR3 nucleotides are TGTGCCAGTAACCTCCGGGGAGGGTGGGGCAATGAGCAGTTCTTC.

This clonotype was recorded a few times. The chain carries TRBV3-1 and TRBJ1-2, with 7 bases aligning to TRBD1. Germline CDR1 reads LGHDT; CDR2 reads YNNKEL (reference sequence). Losses at the gene ends were 3 bases for V and 6 bases for J; bases not matched to a gene: 4. CDR3 size: 13 residues. The CDR3 loop reads CASSHRGDNGYTF. The CDR3, as DNA: TGTGCCAGCAGCCACAGGGGGGATAATGGCTACACCTTC.

This clonotype was seen at least ten times. The chain carries TRBV13 and TRBJ2-7; D may correspond to TRBD1 or TRBD2 (5 bases each). Germline CDR1 reads PRHDT; CDR2 reads FYEKMQ (reference sequence). V was cut by 4 bases and J by 2 bases, with 18 bases left in between. The CDR3 length is 16 residues. Here the CDR3 reads CASSSRGRTQTYEQYF. CDR3 DNA sequence: TGTGCCAGCAGCTCGAGGGGACGGACCCAGACCTACGAGCAGTACTTC.

The sample holds a few counts of this clonotype. The chain recombines TRBV15 with TRBJ1-6; no definite D call. V dropped 0 bases and J dropped 7 bases, with 10 bases sitting between them. The CDR3 covers 15 residues. CDR1 and CDR2 (germline): LNHNV, YYDKDF (reference sequence). CDR3 coding DNA: TGTGCCACCAGCAGAGATGCGGCAGTAAATTCACCCCTCCACTTT. Translated: CATSRDAAVNSPLHF.

Here the CDR3 DNA reads TGTGCCAGCAGTTGGAAGGGGCATGAGCAGTTCTTC. The encoded protein is CASSWKGHEQFF. The rearrangement joins TRBV6-2 or TRBV6-3 to TRBJ2-1; D may be TRBD1 (5 bases). Trimming left V 4 bases short and J 8 bases short, with 9 bases between. Germline CDR1 and CDR2: MNHEY and SVGEGT. The CDR3 has 12 amino acids.

This clonotype has ten or more counts. This chain connects TRBV30 to TRBJ1-2; TRBD1 matches 7 bases. CDR1 and CDR2 (germline): GTSNPN, SVGIG (reference sequence). The CDR3 totals 16 residues. J gave up 6 bases and V 0 bases, and 13 bases lay outside the gene matches. CDR3 sequence (DNA): TGTGCCTGGAGTGTACGAAGGGGGCGAGGAATGAATGGCTACACCTTC. The encoded protein is CAWSVRRGRGMNGYTF.

On this clonotype itself: This may be a read error: a much more frequent sequence differs by one nucleotide. The chain recombines TRBV10-3 with TRBJ2-1; TRBD2 matches 13 bases. The CDR3 is 16 amino acids. With 7 bases clipped from V and 10 bases from J, the junction kept 13 bases outside the gene matches. Looked up from germline, CDR1 is ENHRY and CDR2 is SYGVKD. CDR3 coding DNA: TGTGCCATCACCCCCGCCGGGACTAGCGGGATATACGAGCAGTTCTTC. Its translation is CAITPAGTSGIYEQFF.

Many counts were recorded for this clonotype. This sequence joins TRBV18 and TRBJ1-1; TRBD1 might be the D (5 bases). With 3 bases removed from V and 7 bases from J, the gap between germline ends came to 9 bases. Germline V gene data show CDR1 as KGHSH and CDR2 as LQKENI. The CDR3 is made up of 12 amino acids. The CDR3: CASSPGGSEAFF. CDR3 in DNA: TGTGCCAGCTCACCGGGGGGTAGTGAAGCTTTCTTT.

This clonotype was seen repeatedly, ten times or more. V is TRBV20-1 and J is TRBJ2-7; D call uncertain. Trimming left V 0 bases short and J 3 bases short, with 12 bases between. The CDR3 is 14 amino acids. Germline V gene lookup returns CDR1 DFQATT and CDR2 SNEGSKA (reference sequence). The CDR3: CSARDSGGYYEQYF. The CDR3 DNA sequence: TGCAGTGCTAGAGATTCAGGTGGATACTACGAGCAGTACTTC.

This clonotype was recorded a few times. The chain carries TRBV7-9 and TRBJ1-2; tentative D call: TRBD1 (5 bases). This CDR3 is 14 amino acids long. Germline CDR1 is SEHNR and CDR2 is FQNEAQ (reference sequence). The germline V and J ends were trimmed by 5 bases and 7 bases, with 17 bases remaining between them. CDR3 DNA sequence: TGTGCCAGCAGCCAGGGACGGGGGTCTGGTGGCTACACCTTC. Amino acid sequence: CASSQGRGSGGYTF.

This clonotype was seen at least ten times. The genes are TRBV11-2 and TRBJ2-6; 10 bases line up with TRBD1. Germline V lookup: CDR1 SGHAT, CDR2 FQNNGV. CDR3 length equals 20 residues. V lost 4 bases to trimming and J lost 4 bases; unmatched junction nucleotides: 16. CDR3 in DNA: TGTGCCAGCAGCTCCACAGGCCGGGACAGGGGTTTATCCGGGGCCAACGTCCTGACTTTC. Its protein is CASSSTGRDRGLSGANVLTF. Full variable domain (rest looked up from reference TRBV11-2 and TRBJ2-6): EAGVAQSPRYKIIEKRQSVAFWCNPISGHATLYWYQQILGQGPKLLIQFQNNGVVDDSQLPKDRFSAERLKGVDSTLKIQPAKLEDSAVYLCASSSTGRDRGLSGANVLTFGAGSRLTVL.

This clonotype appeared once. This may come from a read error, since a much larger clone is one base off. This chain connects TRBV12-3 or TRBV12-4 to TRBJ1-2; perhaps TRBD1 as D (6 bases). The germline V and J ends were trimmed by 3 bases and 4 bases, with 9 bases remaining between them. CDR3 length equals 13 residues. The CDR3 loop reads CASSFSGAYGYTF. CDR3 sequence (DNA): TGTGCCAGCAGTTTTTCAGGGGCCTATGGCTACACCTTC.

This clonotype was observed once. The chain links TRBV15 to TRBJ1-1, with D uncertain. The CDR3 is 15 amino acids. The ends were cut back, 4 bases at V and 5 bases at J, with 17 bases in the middle. CDR1 and CDR2 (germline): LNHNV, YYDKDF (reference sequence). CDR3 loop: CATSTPSEGWTEAFF. CDR3 nucleotides: TGTGCCACCAGCACGCCTTCCGAGGGCTGGACTGAAGCTTTCTTT.